These 20 T cell receptor beta chains originate from one sample sequenced in a study of T cell repertoires in ileal Crohn's disease. Only in-frame clones appear in the TCRdb table, and some are missing; sequencing was by immunoSEQ multiplex PCR. The table has approximately 13,000 clones, around three quarters seen once. The sequencing sample was made of ileal tissue. Source of these receptors: an adult with Crohn's disease.

This clone was counted between two and nine times. The V call is TRBV19, the J call TRBJ2-3; D may correspond to TRBD1 or TRBD2 (5 bases each). CDR1 is LNHDA, CDR2 SQIVND, per germline (reference sequence). The length of the CDR3 is 17 residues. Trimming took 2 bases from V and 4 from J, leaving 19 bases between them. CDR3 sequence reads: CASSIPYGAGSPDTQYF. The CDR3 nucleotides read TGTGCCAGTAGTATACCCTACGGCGCAGGGAGCCCAGATACGCAGTATTTT.

This chain joins TRBV27 and TRBJ1-5; 8 nucleotides match TRBD1. The germline CDR1 and CDR2 sequences are MNHEY and SMNVEV (reference sequence). The trim removed 8 bases at V and 6 bases at J, leaving 6 bases unmatched. The CDR3 length is 13 residues. The CDR3 region has the DNA TGTGCCAGCGCCGGGACAGGAACTCAGCCCCAGCATTTT. Protein: CASAGTGTQPQHF.

This chain joins TRBV19 and TRBJ2-1; 9 nucleotides agree with TRBD2. There are 16 residues in the CDR3. The germline gives CDR1 LNHDA, CDR2 SQIVND (reference sequence). V was clipped by 5 bases and J by 9 bases; unmatched bases: 14. CDR3 residues: CASSYQAGGPRSEQFF. The CDR3, as DNA: TGTGCCAGTAGTTACCAAGCGGGGGGCCCCCGCAGTGAGCAGTTCTTC. The entire variable domain, with the rest obtained from reference TRBV19 and TRBJ2-1, is as follows: DGGITQSPKYLFRKEGQNVTLSCEQNLNHDAMYWYRQDPGQGLRLIYYSQIVNDFQKGDIAEGYSVSREKKESFPLTVTSAQKNPTAFYLCASSYQAGGPRSEQFFGPGTRLTVL.

V gene TRBV29-1 combines with J gene TRBJ2-2; 8 positions match TRBD2. The trim removed 6 bases at V and 4 bases at J, leaving 7 bases unmatched. The CDR3 length is 14 residues. The germline V gene has CDR1 SQVTM and CDR2 ANQGSEA. Written as DNA, the CDR3 is TGCAGCGTCGCAGAGGGACTAGTCACCGGGGAGCTGTTTTTT. It specifies CSVAEGLVTGELFF.

The chain is built from TRBV12-2 and TRBJ2-4; TRBD2, as called in the table, went unchecked against the DNA. TRBV12-2 represents a pseudogene. The CDR3 sequence is 17 residues long. The CDR3 reads CASRSTGVAVAKNIQYF. CDR3 nucleotides: TGTGCAAGTCGCTCGACCGGTGTAGCAGTAGCCAAAAACATTCAGTACTTC.

V usage is TRBV30 and J usage is TRBJ2-1, with D perhaps TRBD1 (6 bases). Between the trimmed V and J ends, which lost 0 bases and 9 bases, there was a span of 12 bases. CDR3 length: 13 amino acids. CDR1 and CDR2 from the germline V gene are GTSNPN and SVGIG (reference sequence). CDR3 DNA sequence: TGTGCCTGGAGTGTCATCAGGGGCGGTGAGCAGTTCTTC. It specifies CAWSVIRGGEQFF.

The genes are TRBV11-1 and TRBJ2-1; either TRBD1 or TRBD2 may supply D (5 bases each). CDR1 is SGHAT and CDR2 is FQDESV in the germline V gene (reference sequence). The CDR3 totals 15 residues. The V gene lost 5 bases and the J gene lost 5 bases, with 16 bases spanning the gap. Here the CDR3 reads CASSPEGRLNNEQFF. CDR3 coding DNA: TGTGCCAGCAGCCCCGAGGGGCGGCTTAACAATGAGCAGTTCTTC.

This clone was observed a handful of times. The genes are TRBV27 and TRBJ1-3; the D gene is possibly TRBD1 (6 bases). V lost 6 bases and J 4 bases, leaving 16 bases between the germline ends. CDR1 and CDR2 (germline): MNHEY, SMNVEV (reference sequence). The CDR3 length is 15 residues. CDR3 sequence reads: CASSLRGNSGNTIYF. CDR3 nucleotide sequence: TGTGCCAGCAGCCTCAGGGGAAACTCCGGAAACACCATATATTTT.

The DNA of the CDR3 is TGCAGCGTTGGGCACTATGGCTACACCTTC. It yields the protein CSVGHYGYTF. The chain couples TRBV29-1 to TRBJ1-2; D uncertain. V lost 4 bases and J 3 bases, leaving 3 bases between the germline ends. The CDR3 loop spans 10 amino acids. Germline V gene sequence: CDR1 SQVTM, CDR2 ANQGSEA.

This clone showed up just a few times. The rearrangement links TRBV30 to TRBJ1-3; D is undetermined. The length of the CDR3 is 14 residues. The V gene's germline CDR1 is GTSNPN and CDR2 SVGIG (reference sequence). Trimming shortened V by 0 bases and J by 0 bases, and 6 bases separated the two germline ends. The CDR3 nucleotides read TGTGCCTGGAGTGTAGCCTTCTCTGGAAACACCATATATTTT. This encodes CAWSVAFSGNTIYF.

This rearrangement joins TRBV27 to TRBJ1-1, with D uncertain. Trimming removed 3 bases from V and 4 bases from J, with 15 bases in between. The CDR3 spans 15 residues. In germline, CDR1 is MNHEY, CDR2 SMNVEV (reference sequence). DNA of the CDR3: TGTGCCAGCAGTTTCGGTCCCCGCGAAGGCACTGAAGCTTTCTTT. Translation: CASSFGPREGTEAFF.

The chain has TRBV11-2 and TRBJ1-2, with D maybe TRBD1 (6 bases). V lost 3 bases and J 7 bases, leaving 12 bases between the germline ends. Germline lookup yields CDR1 SGHAT and CDR2 FQNNGV. The CDR3 covers 13 residues. The CDR3 region has the DNA TGTGCCAGCAGCTTTGGGGGGGCGGCTGGCTACACCTTC. It translates to CASSFGGAAGYTF.

The chain joins TRBV19 to TRBJ2-7; D tentatively fits TRBD1 or TRBD2 (5 bases each). The length of the CDR3 is 20 residues. Germline CDR1 is LNHDA and CDR2 is SQIVND (reference sequence). Trimming took 3 bases from V and 4 from J, leaving 31 bases between them. The CDR3 DNA reads as TGTGCCAGTAGTATTGCAATCCGTCCGCCGAGCAGGGCCGGAGGTTACGAGCAGTACTTC. It codes for CASSIAIRPPSRAGGYEQYF.

This clone rates as medium-sized. The V call is TRBV5-1, the J call TRBJ1-2; possible D gene TRBD1, 6 bases. Germline CDR1 SGHRS, CDR2 YFSETQ. Trimming pared 2 bases from V and 0 bases from J, leaving 14 bases between. The CDR3 loop spans 16 amino acids. CDR3 sequence: CASSFYRVNANYGYTF. The DNA for the CDR3 is TGCGCCAGCAGCTTCTACAGGGTAAATGCTAACTATGGCTACACCTTC.

This clone occurred a few times. V and J are TRBV2 and TRBJ2-7, with D possibly being TRBD1 (5 bases). Per the germline V gene, CDR1 is SNHLY and CDR2 is FYNNEI. The CDR3 runs 12 residues. Trimming took 8 bases from V and 5 from J, leaving 13 bases between them. In nucleotides, the CDR3 is TGTGCCAGCGCCCTAACAGGTAACGAGCAGTACTTC. Encoded protein: CASALTGNEQYF. The variable domain in full, completed from reference TRBV2 and TRBJ2-7, reads EPEVTQTPSHQVTQMGQEVILRCVPISNHLYFYWYRQILGQKVEFLVSFYNNEISEKSEIFDDQFSVERPDGSNFTLKIRSTKLEDSAMYFCASALTGNEQYFGPGTRLTVT.

The chain recombines TRBV18 with TRBJ2-7, with D unclear. Looked up from germline, CDR1 is KGHSH and CDR2 is LQKENI. The CDR3 contains 12 residues. Trimming pared 2 bases from V and 6 bases from J, leaving 8 bases between. CDR3 protein: CASSPTRGEQYF. DNA for the CDR3: TGTGCCAGCTCACCAACACGAGGCGAGCAGTACTTC.

This clone was found a few times. CDR3 sequence (DNA): TGTGCCAGCACCCCAACAGGACTCCGAGGCTACACCTTC. Protein sequence: CASTPTGLRGYTF. The rearrangement links TRBV28 to TRBJ1-2, with D perhaps matching TRBD1 (5 bases). V was clipped by 7 bases and J by 8 bases, with 17 bases between them. Germline CDR1 reads MDHEN; CDR2 reads SYDVKM. The CDR3 runs to 13 residues.

This rearrangement joins TRBV6-6 to TRBJ2-7; 12 nucleotides agree with TRBD1. CDR1 is MNHNY, CDR2 SVGAGI, per germline (reference sequence). The CDR3 has 15 amino acids. Unmatched junction bases numbered 8, after V lost 4 bases and J lost 7 bases. CDR3 in amino acids: CASSFPGQGAGEQYF. CDR3 coding DNA: TGTGCCAGCAGTTTCCCGGGACAGGGGGCCGGGGAGCAGTACTTC.

The chain carries TRBV9 and TRBJ1-4; D is unclear. The germline V gene encodes CDR1 SGDLS and CDR2 YYNGEE. The CDR3 is made up of 14 amino acids. Trimming stripped 4 bases from V and 8 bases from J, with 15 bases between. The CDR3 DNA reads as TGTGCCAGCAGCCCAGAAGTCGGTCGCGAAAAACTGTTTTTT. Its translation is CASSPEVGREKLFF.

This clone has just one count. The chain uses TRBV5-1 and TRBJ2-1; 7 bases fit TRBD1. V was pared by 4 bases and J by 6 bases, with 7 bases of the junction left unmatched. Germline CDR1 and CDR2: SGHRS and YFSETQ. CDR3 length equals 14 residues. CDR3 sequence reads: CASSPGQASNEQFF. In DNA, the CDR3 is TGCGCCAGCAGCCCCGGACAGGCGAGCAATGAGCAGTTCTTC.